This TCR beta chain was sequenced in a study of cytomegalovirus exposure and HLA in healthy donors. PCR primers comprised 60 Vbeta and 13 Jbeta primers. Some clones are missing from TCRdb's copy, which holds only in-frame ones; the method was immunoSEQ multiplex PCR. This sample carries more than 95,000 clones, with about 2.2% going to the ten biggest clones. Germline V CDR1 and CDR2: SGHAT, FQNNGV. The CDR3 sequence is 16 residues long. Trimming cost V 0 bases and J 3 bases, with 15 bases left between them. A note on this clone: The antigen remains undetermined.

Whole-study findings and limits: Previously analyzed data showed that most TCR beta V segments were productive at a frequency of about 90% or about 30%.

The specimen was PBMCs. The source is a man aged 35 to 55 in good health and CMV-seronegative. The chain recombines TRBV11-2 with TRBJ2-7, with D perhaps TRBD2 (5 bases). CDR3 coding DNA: TGTGCCAGCAGCTTAGATGGCTCTAGCTGGGTCTACGAGCAGTACTTC. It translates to CASSLDGSSWVYEQYF. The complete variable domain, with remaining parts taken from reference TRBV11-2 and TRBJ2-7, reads EAGVAQSPRYKIIEKRQSVAFWCNPISGHATLYWYQQILGQGPKLLIQFQNNGVVDDSQLPKDRFSAERLKGVDSTLKIQPAKLEDSAVYLCASSLDGSSWVYEQYFGPGTRLTVT.